This T cell receptor beta chain emerged from a study of T cell changes during pregnancy in multiple sclerosis. Data came from immunoSEQ multiplex PCR; TCRdb stores just in-frame clones and leaves some out. Of fewer than 50,000 clones listed, under 95% are singletons. Germline values: CDR1 SGHTS, CDR2 YDEGEE. The CDR3 is made up of 14 amino acids. The sequence was obtained from a female donor in good health, enrolled as a control in a pregnancy study. The gene calls are TRBV5-8 and TRBJ2-5, with D possibly matching TRBD1 (6 bases). TRBJ2-7 explains the end of the DNA better; the J call may be wrong. The sample in question was CD4+ T cells from peripheral blood mononuclear cells, obtained in the second trimester of pregnancy. CDR3 amino acids: CASSPTGVDYEQYF. CDR3 DNA sequence: TGTGCCAGCAGCCCGACAGGAGTCGACTACGAGCAGTACTTC.